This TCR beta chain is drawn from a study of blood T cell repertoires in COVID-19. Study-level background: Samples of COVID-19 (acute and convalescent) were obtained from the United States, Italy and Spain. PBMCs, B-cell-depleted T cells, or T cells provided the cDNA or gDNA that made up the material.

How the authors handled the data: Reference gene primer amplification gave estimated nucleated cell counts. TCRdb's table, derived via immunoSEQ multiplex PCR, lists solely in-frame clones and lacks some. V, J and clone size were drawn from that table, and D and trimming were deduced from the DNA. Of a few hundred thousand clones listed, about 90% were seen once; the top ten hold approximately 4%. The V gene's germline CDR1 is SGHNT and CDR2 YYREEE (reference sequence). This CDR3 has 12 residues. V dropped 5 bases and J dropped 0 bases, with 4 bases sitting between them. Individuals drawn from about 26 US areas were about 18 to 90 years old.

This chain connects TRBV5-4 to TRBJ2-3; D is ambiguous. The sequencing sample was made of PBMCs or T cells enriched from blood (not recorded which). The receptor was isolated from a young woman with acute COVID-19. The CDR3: CASSLSTDTQYF. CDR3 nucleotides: TGTGCCAGCAGTCTAAGCACAGATACGCAGTATTTT.